This T cell receptor (beta chain) was captured by sequencing in a study of blood T cell repertoires in COVID-19. Study summary: T cells, B-cell-depleted T cells, or PBMCs supplied cDNA or gDNA.

Original methodology: Amplification from reference gene primers served as the basis for estimated nucleated cell counts. Sequenced by immunoSEQ multiplex PCR; TCRdb stores in-frame clones only, minus some. That table gives V, J and clone size, and the DNA gave D and trimming. The sample contains 110,000 to 150,000 clones, around 84% of which appear only once. The material sequenced was peripheral blood. This TCR was sampled from a human donor in a cohort sampled during active COVID-19.

In nucleotides, the CDR3 is TGTGCCTGGAGTCTAGTCATGGGTAGCAATCAGCCCCAGCATTTT. Translation gives CAWSLVMGSNQPQHF. The J gene is TRBJ1-5, the V gene TRBV30; the D is unclear. Trimming took 2 bases from V and 0 from J, leaving 11 bases between them. Germline CDR1 and CDR2: GTSNPN and SVGIG (reference sequence). The CDR3 covers 15 residues.